This entry features one T cell receptor beta chain sequence. This clonotype came up a few times. Its target antigen remains unknown. No clone much larger than this one lies a single base away; base qualities are absent. The cysteine opens and the phenylalanine closes a CDR3 of 15 amino acids. Only the CDR3 DNA stays, 45 bases, in frame from base 1. At the junction V is shortened by 0 bases and J by 4 bases, with 11 bases in between. Reading the germline V gene gives CDR1 SGHRS and CDR2 YFSETQ. The instrument given in TCRdb is Illumina NovaSeq 6000. cDNA libraries for TCRalpha and TCRbeta were prepared by 5'RACE using constant-segment primers, with sample barcodes and unique molecular identifiers added. RNA was extracted from every sample with Trizol reagent. Library amplification was performed in two PCR steps, and a second sample barcode and Illumina TruSeq adapters were introduced in the second step. Sequencing of the libraries was done on an Illumina NovaSeq, producing 2 x 150 bp paired-end reads. As for how the authors treated the data: The reads were demultiplexed and collapsed into UMI-guided consensus sequences using migec v1.2.7. Using mixcr v2.1.11, the UMI consensuses were aligned to TRA and TRB V and J templates and assembled into clonotypes. A clonotype was counted as expanded or contracted only when both edgeR and NoisET called the clonotype significant, with the noise models trained on biological replicates. For edgeR calls, the thresholds were a false discovery rate-adjusted p below 0.01 and a log2 fold-change of 1. As an exploratory analysis of dynamics, PCA with hierarchical clustering was applied to max-normalized trajectories of the 1000 most abundant clonotypes. Separately sequenced CD4+ and CD8+ repertoires were used to assign the CD4 or CD8 phenotype of responding clones. TCRdb reworked the public reads: Q25 trimming with fastp, MiXCR clone assembly, productive beta chains retained. Each record represents a unique CDR3 protein, reported with the most common genes and DNA among its rows. TCRdb's processing, not the authors', yielded these V and J calls. Counted in this sample were roughly 130,000 distinct CDR3 sequences; 15% to 20% of them appeared once. Together, the top ten hold over 4% of the sample.

The data were obtained in a study of T-cell memory formation after mild COVID-19 (dated by TCRdb to the early 2020s). Context from the whole study: Most TCR sequence clusters were specific to one of the two donors. Two young, previously healthy adult volunteers, one female and one male, were included in the cohort. In two donors, T-cell clones that expanded and contracted after mild COVID-19 were followed by sequencing TCRalpha and TCRbeta repertoires longitudinally.

The investigation overall reported the following: Some responding clones were found in pre-infection memory, which suggests that pre-existing cross-reactive memory T cells took part in the SARS-CoV-2 response. Clones contracting from day 15 to 85 had balanced CD4/CD8 phenotypes, while a second wave expanding from day 15 to 37 was biased towards CD4+. Only two mild cases were covered by the study, and larger cohorts that include severe cases with pre-infection samples were considered necessary. Contracting CD4+ clones were located mainly in the CM and EM memory subsets, whereas CD8+ clones were found to be enriched in EMRA. SARS-CoV-2 specificity was not confirmed for the second-wave clones peaking on day 37.

Ficoll-Paque density gradient centrifugation was the method used to isolate PBMCs. The sequencing input was PBMCs or a T cell subset sorted from them (not recorded which). This sequence was found in a man in his late teens or twenties who had mild COVID-19 (a few samples of this study predate the infection). The sample titles of this study are shuffled in the database, so cell type and time point are left out; the donor was told from shared clones. This chain is built from TRBV5-1 and TRBJ2-1; there is no confident call for the D gene. DNA sequence: TGCGCCAGCAGCTTGGTGGCAGGAGCATACAATGAGCAGTTCTTC. Its product reads: CASSLVAGAYNEQFF.